This is a list of T cell receptor beta chains from one sample in a study of preoperative IRX-2 immunotherapy in early breast cancer. Assay: immunoSEQ multiplex PCR; the TCRdb copy retains only in-frame clones and omits some. In the table there are roughly 43,000 clones, approximately 94% of which are singletons. The specimen comprised tumor tissue, sampled after IRX-2 immunotherapy. Receptor source: a human donor with breast cancer. Each CDR3 is given with its conserved first and last residue. The order of the fields is V gene, CDR3 protein.

TRBV11-3 CASSLMGNSYEQYF
TRBV28 CARGDVRRGLAVYYTDTQYF
TRBV27 CASRHLGRASTGELFF
TRBV5-1 CASSSNTDTQYF
TRBV5-8 CASSPSLNQPQHF
TRBV18 CASSPLAGGYNEQFF
TRBV10-3 CAIRLTDYEQYF
TRBV30 CAWSVRGNQPQHF
TRBV27 CASSPQGSNQPQHF
TRBV7-8 CASSTRQGGTEAFF
TRBV7-9 CASSRNEQFF
TRBV10-1 CASRRRTDTQYF
TRBV11-2 CASSLANSGNTIYF
TRBV28 CASSAPFYGYTF
TRBV11-2 CASSLSSGTGGSSPLHF
TRBV7-2 CASSLGRGGSYNEQFF